The clone carrying this TCR beta chain was seen more than once but under ten times. The sample originates from a study of blood T cell repertoires in COVID-19. Study at large: Some COVID-19 samples were acute and others convalescent; all came from the United States, Italy and Spain.

Only in-frame clones appear in the TCRdb table, and some are missing; sequencing was by immunoSEQ multiplex PCR. The sample has 160,000 or so clones; roughly 80% are singletons. Germline V lookup: CDR1 SGHRS, CDR2 YFSETQ. This CDR3 comprises 15 residues. Trimming removed 8 bases at V and 1 base at J, with 18 bases between. The sequenced sample was PBMCs or T cells enriched from blood (not recorded which). This TCR was recovered from a woman in her sixties or seventies who had recovered from COVID-19. The rearrangement uses TRBV5-1 and TRBJ2-5; D is possibly TRBD2 (5 bases). The CDR3 region is CASTRTDLTQETQYF. The CDR3, as DNA: TGCGCCAGTACTAGGACTGACCTAACCCAAGAGACCCAGTACTTC. Combining the CDR3 with reference TRBV5-1 and TRBJ2-5 gives the whole variable domain KAGVTQTPRYLIKTRGQQVTLSCSPISGHRSVSWYQQTPGQGLQFLFEYFSETQRNKGNFPGRFSGRQFSNSRSEMNVSTLELGDSALYLCASTRTDLTQETQYFGPGTRLLVL.